This T cell receptor (beta chain) is drawn from a study of somatic mutations in cytotoxic T cells in rheumatoid arthritis (dated by TCRdb to about 2017). As for the study more broadly: Before any treatment started and right after they were diagnosed, patients gave peripheral blood samples (under 32 ml EDTA). A FACSAria II or Sony SH800 was used to flow-sort some V beta antibody-stained T-cell populations at nearly 100% purity, and TCRB sequencing was also done on sorted V beta1+ cells. The study asked whether expanded CD8+ T-cell clones in newly diagnosed, untreated rheumatoid arthritis carry somatic mutations, and used TCRB deep sequencing to characterize clonality. A total of 65 or so rheumatoid arthritis patients and about 20 healthy controls underwent TCRB deep sequencing. Median age was essentially the same in the patient group and the control group. On the study overall, not on this receptor specifically: CD8+ clonality increased with age in patients (Spearman r of about 0.5) but not in healthy controls. The slight TRBV07 underrepresentation in patients was not adjusted for multiple comparisons. Several identical CD8+ TCRB sequences were found in both blood and synovial fluid, and in about an eighth of the 65 patients the largest CD8+ clone exceeded 20% of CD8+ cells. CD8+ T-cell clonality did not differ significantly between rheumatoid arthritis patients and age-matched healthy controls. The antigen targets of the expanded CD8+ clones were unknown, and absence from virus-specific databases did not rule out viral specificity.

The immunoSEQ assay was applied to genomic DNA for TCRB CDR3 sequencing. In the original analysis: Only a few patient CD8+ clones larger than 1% matched published virus-specific TCRB sequences when compared against them. The analyses included only productive TCRB rearrangements. A clone was defined by a unique TCRB CDR3 sequence, and clonality was computed as a productive clonality index based on Shannon entropy. Repertoire overlap between two samples was calculated from the template counts of each clone relative to total templates per sample. Flow cytometry-measured V-gene usage correlated with V-gene usage from TCRB sequencing, with a Spearman r of less than 0.65. The immuneACCESS repertoire file appears here via TCRdb, limited to in-frame rearrangements. These files lack a portion of the clones; in checked studies, under half of the deficit traces to unresolved V genes, and the cause of the others is not known. V, J and clone size are those of that table, while D and trimming were read from the DNA. The sample records 15,000 to 20,000 clones, 82% of which are singletons. The ten top clones hold over 15% of the sample.

CDR1 and CDR2 (MDHEN, SYDVKM) derive from the germline V gene. At the junction V is shortened by 5 bases and J by 10 bases, with 18 bases in between. The CDR3 runs 15 amino acids, cysteine and phenylalanine included. Only CDR3 DNA is held: 45 bases, read in frame from base 1. CD4+ and CD8+ cells were isolated by positive magnetic bead selection on an AutoMACS, and purity was checked by flow cytometry. A TCR V beta antibody panel was used in flow cytometry to screen first for clonal expansions, which were then characterized by TCRB deep sequencing of sorted CD8+ fractions. Peripheral blood mononuclear cells were isolated by Ficoll-Paque PLUS density gradient separation. Nucleospin Tissue or Tissue XS kits were used to extract DNA from CD4-enriched, CD8-enriched or PBMC samples, and a Qubit 2.0 fluorometer was used for quantification. Worth noting for this clone: It lacks a known antigen. No qualities accompany the bases; no much larger clone lies one base away.

The TCR comes from a woman aged 45-59 years with rheumatoid arthritis. The sequenced material came from CD8+ T cells sorted from blood. The rearranged segments are TRBV28 and TRBJ1-6; a tentative D match to TRBD1 spans 6 bases. The DNA sequence reads TGTGCCAGCAGTCCAGGGGCGACAGAGGCCTCACCCCTCCACTTT. Its coded protein is CASSPGATEASPLHF.